The 4 T cell receptor beta chains in this list originate from one sample, sequenced in a study of blood T cells in healthy people across ages. It was with a sample-barcoded 5' primer and a J-beta primer mix that a second PCR of roughly 6 to 11 cycles was run. TCRdb re-called the 5' RACE reads through MiXCR, storing one row per CDR3 protein. This sample has about 1.7 million distinct CDR3 sequences, with over 25% found just once. Sequencing was performed on blood. These receptors originate from a woman aged 25 to 39 in good health.

In its sample, this clonotype was seen a few times. The chain is built from TRBV6-1 and TRBJ2-1, with D possibly being TRBD2 (6 bases). CDR3 size: 14 residues. Germline V CDR1 and CDR2: MNHNS, SASEGT. The CDR3 bases are TGTGCGTACAAGGCGGGGAGCTCCTACAATGAGCAGTTCTTC. It encodes CAYKAGSSYNEQFF.

This clonotype occurred a few times. The J gene is TRBJ1-2, the V gene TRBV7-9; perhaps TRBD1 as D (5 bases). CDR3 length: 12 residues. The germline V gene has CDR1 SEHNR and CDR2 FQNEAQ (reference sequence). V lost 5 bases, J lost 7 bases, and 11 bases lay in between. In DNA, the CDR3 is TGTGCCAGCAGCGTCAGGGCCGGTGGCTACACCTTC. This gives the protein CASSVRAGGYTF.

This clonotype was seen more than once but under ten times. The CDR3 loop reads CASSLARLDTEAFF. For the CDR3, the DNA is TGTGCCAGCAGCTTAGCTAGACTCGACACTGAAGCTTTCTTT. J is TRBJ1-1 and V is TRBV7-9; D call uncertain. Germline CDR1 and CDR2: SEHNR and FQNEAQ (reference sequence). The CDR3 contains 14 residues. Trimming removed 0 bases from V and 3 bases from J, with 8 bases in between.

J is TRBJ1-2 and V is TRBV6-6; no definite D call. The CDR3 runs to 15 residues. Between the trimmed V and J ends, which lost 5 bases and 1 base, there was a span of 14 bases. Germline V gives CDR1 MNHNY, CDR2 SVGAGI (reference sequence). CDR3 sequence: CASSITESLNYGYTF. The CDR3 nucleotides read TGTGCCAGCAGTATCACAGAGTCCCTTAACTATGGCTACACCTTC.